A selection of T cell receptor beta chains follows, all from one sample in a study of blood T cell repertoires in COVID-19. TCRdb keeps only in-frame clones here, not all; method: immunoSEQ multiplex PCR. The sample lists some 300,000 clones, around 84% occurring once. The sequenced sample consisted of peripheral blood. All receptors come from a man in his 70s with acute or convalescent COVID-19. CDR3s include the opening cysteine and the closing phenylalanine or tryptophan. Each record gives: J gene, clone size, V gene, D gene, CDR3 protein, CDR3 DNA. D genes are given only for firm matches. Part of the rows lack a size; the others show once, few, many or a class for expanded clones.

TRBJ2-2 - TRBV28 TRBD2 CASGYSGRARTGELFF TGTGCCAGCGGTTATAGCGGGAGGGCCCGGACCGGGGAGCTGTTTTTT
TRBJ1-5 - TRBV6-6 TRBD1 CASSPTGGGQPQHF TGTGCCAGCAGCCCTACAGGGGGAGGACAGCCCCAGCATTTT
TRBJ1-1 - TRBV29-1 - CSVVQGNTEAFF TGCAGCGTTGTTCAGGGGAACACTGAAGCTTTCTTT
TRBJ2-2 few TRBV4-2 - CASSHASGTGELFF TGTGCCAGCAGCCATGCCTCGGGCACCGGGGAGCTGTTTTTT
TRBJ2-5 - TRBV19 - CASSNQGRETQYF TGTGCCAGTAGTAACCAGGGTCGGGAGACCCAGTACTTC
TRBJ1-1 - TRBV29-1 TRBD1 CSVESGGGTEAFF TGCAGCGTAGAGTCAGGGGGCGGGACTGAAGCTTTCTTT
TRBJ2-3 - TRBV5-1 - CASSLGAGTDTQYF TGCGCCAGCAGCTTGGGGGCCGGCACAGATACGCAGTATTTT
TRBJ2-7 - TRBV16 - CASSQSGRYYEQYF TGTGCCAGCAGCCAATCAGGCAGGTATTACGAGCAGTACTTC
TRBJ2-3 - TRBV7-9 TRBD2 CASSSGLAGSTDTQYF TGTGCCAGCAGCTCGGGACTAGCGGGATCCACAGATACGCAGTATTTT
TRBJ1-2 - TRBV6-5 TRBD1 CASSSWDRGVTF TGTGCCAGCAGTTCGTGGGACAGGGGAGTCACCTTC
TRBJ2-3 - TRBV24-1 - CATSGYARDTQYF TGTGCCACCAGTGGGTACGCGAGGGATACGCAGTATTTT
TRBJ1-2 once TRBV3-1/TRBV3-2 - CASSSGLDGYTF TGTGCCAGCAGCTCAGGGTTAGACGGCTACACCTTC
TRBJ2-1 few TRBV7-2 TRBD2 CASSLVGTSGYNEQFF TGTGCCAGCAGCTTAGTTGGTACTAGCGGCTACAATGAGCAGTTCTTC
TRBJ2-7 - TRBV30 - CAWSRQGGGDEQYF TGTGCCTGGAGCCGGCAGGGGGGCGGCGACGAGCAGTACTTC
TRBJ1-2 - TRBV7-2 - CASSFRDKSNGYTF TGTGCCAGCAGCTTCCGGGACAAGTCTAATGGCTACACCTTC
TRBJ2-1 - TRBV4-3 TRBD2 CASSRGRSSYNEQFF TGCGCCAGCAGCCGCGGGAGAAGCTCCTACAATGAGCAGTTCTTC
TRBJ2-2 - TRBV24-1 - CATSDLVGRGRTGELFF TGTGCCACCAGTGATTTGGTAGGGCGGGGTAGGACCGGGGAGCTGTTTTTT
TRBJ2-1 few TRBV4-1 - CASSQAITAGSYNEQFF TGCGCCAGCAGCCAAGCGATTACGGCGGGTTCCTACAATGAGCAGTTCTTC
TRBJ1-5 - TRBV10-3 TRBD1 CAISSGTESNQPQHF TGTGCCATCAGCTCCGGGACAGAGAGCAATCAGCCCCAGCATTTT
TRBJ2-5 - TRBV5-6 - CASSLPGRETQYF TGTGCCAGCAGCTTGCCGGGGAGGGAGACCCAGTACTTC
TRBJ2-3 - TRBV29-1 TRBD2 CSVVSSGGTWDTQYF TGCAGCGTTGTTTCGAGCGGGGGGACGTGGGATACGCAGTATTTT
TRBJ2-3 few TRBV28 - CASSLLIGDTQYF TGTGCCAGCAGTTTATTAATCGGAGATACGCAGTATTTT
TRBJ2-7 - TRBV12-3/TRBV12-4 - CASSSFGDEQYF TGTGCCAGCAGCTCATTCGGGGACGAGCAGTACTTC
TRBJ2-4 - TRBV5-1 - CASSLGPRGDIQYF TGCGCCAGCAGCTTGGGACCACGGGGTGACATTCAGTACTTC
TRBJ2-7 - TRBV6-5 - CASSYSTTASSYEQYF TGTGCCAGCAGTTACTCCACGACTGCCTCTTCCTACGAGCAGTACTTC
TRBJ2-3 - TRBV5-1 TRBD2 CASRLAGGPTDTQYF TGCGCCAGCAGACTAGCGGGGGGCCCCACAGATACGCAGTATTTT
TRBJ2-1 - TRBV2 TRBD2 CASRQGLAGVYNEQFF TGTGCCAGCAGGCAGGGACTAGCGGGGGTGTACAATGAGCAGTTCTTC
TRBJ2-7 - TRBV5-1 TRBD1 CASSFGTGGDEQYF TGCGCCAGCAGCTTCGGGACAGGGGGCGACGAGCAGTACTTC
TRBJ2-2 once TRBV6-5 TRBD2 CATGTNRFTGELFF TGTGCCACCGGGACTAACCGATTTACCGGGGAGCTGTTTTTT
TRBJ1-3 - TRBV7-9 TRBD1 CASSSPGQAGNTIYF TGTGCCAGCAGCTCACCGGGACAGGCTGGAAACACCATATATTTT
TRBJ1-5 - TRBV28 - CASQLRGPNQPQHF TGTGCCTCCCAACTCCGAGGGCCCAATCAGCCCCAGCATTTT
TRBJ1-3 - TRBV5-1 - CASSFGHRSGNTIYF TGCGCCAGCAGCTTTGGACACCGCTCTGGAAACACCATATATTTT
TRBJ1-5 - TRBV6-5 - CASRQGLWSNQPQHF TGTGCCAGCAGACAGGGTCTGTGGAGCAATCAGCCCCAGCATTTT
TRBJ2-5 few TRBV9 - CASSADPGRETQYF TGTGCCAGCAGCGCCGACCCAGGGAGGGAGACCCAGTACTTC
TRBJ1-1 - TRBV3-1/TRBV3-2 - CASSQESTEAFF TGTGCCAGCAGCCAAGAGAGTACTGAAGCTTTCTTT
TRBJ2-5 once TRBV5-4 - CASSSGPQGQETQYF TGTGCCAGCAGCTCGGGACCCCAGGGGCAAGAGACCCAGTACTTC